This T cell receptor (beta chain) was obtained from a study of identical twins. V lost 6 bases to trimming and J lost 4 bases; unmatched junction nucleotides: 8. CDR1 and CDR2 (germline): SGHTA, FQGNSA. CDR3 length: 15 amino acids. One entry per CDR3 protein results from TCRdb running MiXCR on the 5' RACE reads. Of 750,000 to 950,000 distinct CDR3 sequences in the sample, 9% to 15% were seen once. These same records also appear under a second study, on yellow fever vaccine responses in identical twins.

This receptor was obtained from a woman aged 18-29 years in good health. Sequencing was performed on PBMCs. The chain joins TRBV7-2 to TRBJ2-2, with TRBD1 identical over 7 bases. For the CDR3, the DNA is TGTGCCAGCAGTCCAAGGGGGCACCTCACCGGGGAGCTGTTTTTT. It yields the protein CASSPRGHLTGELFF.